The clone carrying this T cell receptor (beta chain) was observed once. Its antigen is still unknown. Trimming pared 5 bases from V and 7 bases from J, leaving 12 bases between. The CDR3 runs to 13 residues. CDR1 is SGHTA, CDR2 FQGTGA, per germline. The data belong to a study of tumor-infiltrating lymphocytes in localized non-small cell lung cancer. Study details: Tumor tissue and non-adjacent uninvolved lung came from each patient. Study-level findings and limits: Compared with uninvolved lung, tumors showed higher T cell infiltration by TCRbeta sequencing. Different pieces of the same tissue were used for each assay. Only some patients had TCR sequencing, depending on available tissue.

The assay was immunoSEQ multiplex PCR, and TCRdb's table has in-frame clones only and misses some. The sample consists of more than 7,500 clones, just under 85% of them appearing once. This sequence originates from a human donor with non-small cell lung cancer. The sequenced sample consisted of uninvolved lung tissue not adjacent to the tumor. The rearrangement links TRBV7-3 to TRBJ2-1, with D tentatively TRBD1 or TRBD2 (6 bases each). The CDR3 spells CASSPRGGNEQFF. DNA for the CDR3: TGTGCCAGCAGCCCCCGAGGGGGGAATGAGCAGTTCTTC.